This is a list of T cell receptor beta chains from one sample in a study of T-cell reconstitution after alpha-beta-depleted transplantation in children. TCRdb processed the PCR reads anew with MiXCR; each CDR3 protein has one entry. This table has 450,000 to 700,000 distinct CDR3 sequences, 20% to 30% appearing once. Sequences were derived from PBMCs, sampled before TCRalphabeta/CD19-depleted stem cell transplant. These receptors all come from a boy under three years old with Wiskott-Aldrich syndrome, due to receive a stem cell transplant. Each CDR3 is given with its conserved first and last residue. D genes are given only for firm matches. Clone size, where shown, is once, few, many, or a class for clones that have expanded.

v_gene,d_gene,j_gene,abundance,CDR3aa,CDR3nt
TRBV6-4,TRBD2,TRBJ2-2,few,CASSPLAGSTGELFF,TGTGCCAGCAGCCCACTAGCGGGATCCACCGGGGAGCTGTTTTTT
TRBV15,.,TRBJ2-5,few,CATSRDLQETQYF,TGTGCCACCAGCAGAGACCTTCAAGAGACCCAGTACTTC
TRBV10-3,.,TRBJ2-7,.,CAISEQAQGEQYF,TGTGCCATCAGTGAACAAGCGCAAGGGGAGCAGTACTTC
TRBV12-3/TRBV12-4,.,TRBJ2-2,.,CASRDFTGELFF,TGTGCCAGCAGGGACTTCACCGGGGAGCTGTTTTTT
TRBV29-1,.,TRBJ2-1,.,CSVDRDPENEQFF,TGCAGCGTTGACCGGGACCCTGAAAATGAGCAGTTCTTC
TRBV29-1,TRBD2,TRBJ2-5,.,CSVGTSGRVQETQYF,TGCAGCGTTGGTACTAGCGGGAGGGTGCAAGAGACCCAGTACTTC
TRBV12-3/TRBV12-4,TRBD1,TRBJ1-6,.,CASSLIPQGARSPLHF,TGTGCCAGCAGTTTAATCCCCCAGGGGGCAAGGTCACCCCTCCACTTT
TRBV12-3/TRBV12-4,TRBD1,TRBJ1-6,.,CASTTRDSRSPLHF,TGTGCCAGCACCACTAGGGACAGCCGTTCACCCCTCCACTTT
TRBV20-1,TRBD1,TRBJ2-4,few,CSAREKPGQGLSKNIQYF,TGCAGTGCTAGAGAGAAACCGGGACAGGGGTTGTCCAAAAACATTCAGTACTTC
TRBV12-3/TRBV12-4,.,TRBJ2-1,.,CASRNGGEQFF,TGTGCCAGCAGGAATGGAGGTGAGCAGTTCTTC
TRBV27,TRBD2,TRBJ2-1,.,CASSKLAGGKNEQFF,TGTGCCAGCAGTAAACTAGCGGGGGGGAAGAATGAGCAGTTCTTC
TRBV27,.,TRBJ2-7,.,CASSVDLGYYEQYF,TGTGCCAGCAGTGTGGACCTGGGGTACTACGAGCAGTACTTC
TRBV24-1,TRBD2,TRBJ2-3,.,CATQAPLAGPTDTQYF,TGTGCCACCCAGGCCCCCCTAGCGGGACCCACAGATACGCAGTATTTT
TRBV11-3,TRBD2,TRBJ2-1,.,CASSRRTSGRTNEQFF,TGTGCCAGCAGCCGCCGCACTAGCGGGAGAACCAATGAGCAGTTCTTC
TRBV27,TRBD1,TRBJ2-7,.,CASSFSAGQGYEQYF,TGTGCCAGCAGTTTTTCTGCGGGACAGGGCTACGAGCAGTACTTC
TRBV30,TRBD2,TRBJ2-7,.,CAWSGTGSGRSYEQYF,TGTGCCTGGAGTGGAACTGGAAGCGGGAGGAGCTACGAGCAGTACTTC
TRBV5-1,.,TRBJ2-1,few,CASSTLKVNNEQFF,TGCGCCAGCAGCACCTTGAAAGTTAACAATGAGCAGTTCTTC
TRBV4-2,.,TRBJ2-7,few,CASSRQDGYEQYF,TGTGCCAGCAGCCGGCAGGACGGATACGAGCAGTACTTC
TRBV20-1,.,TRBJ2-7,.,CSARQRAGFNEQYF,TGCAGTGCTAGACAAAGAGCAGGGTTCAACGAGCAGTACTTC
TRBV5-1,.,TRBJ2-7,.,CASSLAEFYEQYF,TGCGCCAGCAGCTTGGCGGAGTTCTACGAGCAGTACTTC
TRBV5-1,.,TRBJ2-2,.,CASSHRVGTGELFF,TGCGCCAGCAGCCACAGGGTCGGCACCGGGGAGCTGTTTTTT
TRBV11-2,.,TRBJ2-1,few,CASSGSGGHEQFF,TGTGCCAGCAGCGGATCAGGGGGGCATGAGCAGTTCTTC
TRBV12-3/TRBV12-4,TRBD2,TRBJ2-2,.,CASSPRASGTYTGELFF,TGTGCCAGCAGCCCCCGAGCTAGCGGGACGTACACCGGGGAGCTGTTTTTT
TRBV15,.,TRBJ1-5,.,CATSRDRPNPWQPQHF,TGTGCCACCAGCAGAGATAGGCCCAACCCATGGCAGCCCCAGCATTTT
TRBV28,.,TRBJ2-2,medium-sized,CASSSRGTGELFF,TGTGCCAGCAGTTCAAGGGGCACCGGGGAGCTGTTTTTT
TRBV7-6,.,TRBJ1-5,.,CASSKDGANQPQHF,TGTGCCAGCAGCAAGGACGGGGCCAATCAGCCCCAGCATTTT
TRBV5-1,.,TRBJ2-1,few,CASYPVAGSYNEQFF,TGCGCCAGCTATCCCGTGGCGGGATCCTACAATGAGCAGTTCTTC
TRBV2,.,TRBJ2-1,few,CASSEPGSRFSYNEQFF,TGTGCCAGCAGTGAACCAGGGTCTCGTTTTTCTTACAATGAGCAGTTCTTC
TRBV5-1,.,TRBJ2-2,.,CASSPHEVGTGELFF,TGCGCCAGCAGCCCACACGAAGTGGGCACCGGGGAGCTGTTTTTT
TRBV12-3/TRBV12-4,.,TRBJ2-6,few,CASNRQVHSGANVLTF,TGTGCCAGCAACCGACAGGTCCACTCTGGGGCCAACGTCCTGACTTTC
TRBV20-1,.,TRBJ2-3,few,CSARDYITDTQYF,TGCAGTGCTAGGGACTATATCACAGATACGCAGTATTTT
TRBV20-1,TRBD1,TRBJ2-7,few,CSNSDRVDEQYF,TGCAGCAATAGTGACAGGGTCGACGAGCAGTACTTC
TRBV30,.,TRBJ2-2,.,CAWRDSNTGELFF,TGTGCCTGGAGGGACAGCAACACCGGGGAGCTGTTTTTT
TRBV25-1,.,TRBJ1-1,.,CASRAGNTEAFF,TGTGCCAGCAGGGCCGGTAACACTGAAGCTTTCTTT
TRBV5-5,.,TRBJ1-1,.,CASSPDGGPRTEAFF,TGTGCCAGCAGCCCGGACGGGGGGCCCCGCACTGAAGCTTTCTTT
TRBV7-3,TRBD2,TRBJ2-1,few,CASSLMGLADNEQFF,TGTGCCAGCAGCTTAATGGGACTAGCGGACAATGAGCAGTTCTTC
TRBV30,.,TRBJ1-1,.,CAWSYDTEAFF,TGTGCCTGGAGCTACGACACTGAAGCTTTCTTT
TRBV5-1,TRBD1,TRBJ2-4,few,CASSLTGEPKNIQYF,TGCGCCAGCAGCTTGACAGGGGAGCCCAAAAACATTCAGTACTTC
TRBV15,.,TRBJ2-4,.,CATSRDQGPGNIQYF,TGTGCCACCAGCAGAGATCAGGGGCCGGGGAACATTCAGTACTTC
TRBV6-1,.,TRBJ2-1,few,CASRRDVGTEQFF,TGTGCCAGCAGACGGGACGTCGGTACCGAGCAGTTCTTC
TRBV5-5,TRBD1,TRBJ1-2,few,CASSLSGTGGRYGYGYTF,TGTGCCAGCAGCTTGTCCGGGACAGGGGGACGCTATGGCTATGGCTACACCTTC
TRBV5-1,.,TRBJ2-7,few,CASSPGTPHSYEQYF,TGCGCCAGCAGCCCGGGGACGCCCCACTCCTACGAGCAGTACTTC
TRBV20-1,.,TRBJ1-1,.,CSAPRRATEAFF,TGCAGTGCTCCCCGCAGGGCAACTGAAGCTTTCTTT
TRBV10-3,TRBD1,TRBJ2-5,.,CAISDPLDRESQETQYF,TGTGCCATCAGTGACCCTCTGGACAGGGAGAGTCAAGAGACCCAGTACTTC
TRBV7-2,.,TRBJ2-7,few,CASSFAVSYEQYF,TGTGCCAGCAGCTTCGCCGTTTCATACGAGCAGTACTTC
TRBV5-1,.,TRBJ2-1,.,CASTWGAISGKNEQFF,TGCGCCAGCACCTGGGGGGCAATCAGTGGGAAAAATGAGCAGTTCTTC